This passage covers 18 T cell receptor beta chains from one sample sequenced in a study of cytomegalovirus exposure and HLA in healthy donors. PCR amplification relied on 60 Vbeta primers (plus 13 Jbeta primers). The table came from immunoSEQ multiplex PCR; TCRdb's copy has only in-frame clones and leaves some out. The sample has fewer than 110,000 clones, around two thirds seen once; the top ten hold 14%. The specimen was PBMCs. The receptors originated from a woman aged 40 to 49 in good health and CMV-seropositive.

The chain carries TRBV4-2 and TRBJ2-5, with 11 bases identical to TRBD2. The V segment lost 3 bases and the J segment 4 bases; nucleotides outside the gene matches: 4. The CDR3 is 15 residues long. Germline V gene data show CDR1 as LGHNA and CDR2 as YNFKEQ. CDR3 DNA: TGTGCCAGCAGCCATAGCGGGGGGGCTCTAGAGACCCAGTACTTC. Its translation: CASSHSGGALETQYF.

This clone was counted between two and nine times. The chain is built from TRBV11-2 and TRBJ1-1, with 11 nucleotides matching TRBD1. Germline V lookup: CDR1 SGHAT, CDR2 FQNNGV. The CDR3 sequence is 18 residues long. J was trimmed by 2 bases and V by 3 bases; bases with no gene match: 11. CDR3 nucleotides: TGTGCCAGCAGCTTGGACAGGGGGCGTTTAATGGTAAACACTGAAGCTTTCTTT. Its protein is CASSLDRGRLMVNTEAFF.

The V and J genes are TRBV6-5 and TRBJ2-7, with a weak D call TRBD2 (6 bases). The V and J ends lost 2 bases and 1 base respectively, with 12 bases between them. This CDR3 region has 15 residues. Germline CDR1 MNHEY, CDR2 SVGAGI. CDR3 sequence: CASSYSGWESYEQYF. In DNA form, the CDR3 reads TGTGCCAGCAGTTACAGCGGGTGGGAATCCTACGAGCAGTACTTC.

The V call is TRBV9, the J call TRBJ1-3; 7 positions agree with TRBD1. This CDR3 has 14 residues. The J segment lost 4 bases and the V segment lost 5 bases, leaving 6 bases of the junction unmatched. In germline, CDR1 is SGDLS, CDR2 YYNGEE. CDR3 in amino acids: CASSPEQGGNTIYF. In DNA form, the CDR3 reads TGTGCCAGCAGTCCAGAACAGGGGGGAAACACCATATATTTT.

The gene calls are TRBV27 and TRBJ2-2, with no clear D. Germline CDR1 reads MNHEY; CDR2 reads SMNVEV (reference sequence). Deletions cut 3 bases from V and 8 bases from J, with 4 bases between. The CDR3 contains 11 residues. Written as DNA, the CDR3 is TGTGCCAGCAGTTTCAGGGGGGAGCTGTTTTTT. It is translated as CASSFRGELFF.

The chain is built from TRBV19 and TRBJ1-3; 8 bases are shared with TRBD1. This CDR3 region has 15 residues. The germline gives CDR1 LNHDA, CDR2 SQIVND (reference sequence). Trimming cost V 3 bases and J 5 bases; bases outside gene matches: 6. CDR3 sequence (DNA): TGTGCCAGTAGTATCCTGAGGACAGGGAGAAACACCATATATTTT. This sequence encodes CASSILRTGRNTIYF.

The rearrangement joins TRBV6-6 to TRBJ2-7; 10 positions match TRBD1. Germline V gene lookup returns CDR1 MNHNY and CDR2 SVGAGI (reference sequence). The CDR3 is made up of 13 amino acids. V shed 6 bases, J shed 7 bases, and the junction held 6 bases outside the gene matches. CDR3 bases: TGTGCCAGCAGAAGACAGGGGGCGAATGAGCAGTACTTC. This translates into CASRRQGANEQYF.

The V gene is TRBV30, the J gene TRBJ2-5; 11 bases are a match to TRBD2. Unmatched junction bases numbered 6, after V lost 0 bases and J lost 0 bases. The CDR3 contains 17 residues. From germline, CDR1 is GTSNPN and CDR2 SVGIG (reference sequence). The CDR3 region has the DNA TGTGCCTGGAGTGTTCTAGCGGGGGGCCTGTACCAAGAGACCCAGTACTTC. Amino acids: CAWSVLAGGLYQETQYF.

The chain uses TRBV10-3 and TRBJ2-5; perhaps TRBD2 as D (6 bases). Trimming stripped 4 bases from V and 4 bases from J, with 22 bases between. The length of the CDR3 is 17 residues. Germline V gene sequence: CDR1 ENHRY, CDR2 SYGVKD. The CDR3 sequence: CAISGGKGSGVAETQYF. CDR3 in DNA: TGTGCCATCAGTGGGGGGAAGGGTAGCGGTGTAGCAGAGACCCAGTACTTC.

This chain connects TRBV5-1 to TRBJ2-3; 7 nucleotides line up with TRBD1. Unmatched junction bases numbered 15, after V lost 2 bases and J lost 6 bases. The CDR3 contains 17 residues. The germline V gene encodes CDR1 SGHRS and CDR2 YFSETQ. The CDR3 loop is CASSFRGGTLDPDTQYF. In nucleotides, the CDR3 is TGCGCCAGCAGCTTTAGAGGGGGCACTCTAGACCCGGATACGCAGTATTTT.

The rearrangement links TRBV30 to TRBJ2-3, with 14 bases that match TRBD2. Germline V gene data show CDR1 as GTSNPN and CDR2 as SVGIG (reference sequence). The CDR3 covers 16 residues. Trimming at V came to 8 bases and at J to 2 bases, leaving 9 bases not matched to a gene. In DNA, the CDR3 is TGTGCCCGGGGGACTAGCGGGGGAGAATTCACAGATACGCAGTATTTT. Protein: CARGTSGGEFTDTQYF.

This rearrangement joins TRBV6-5 to TRBJ2-7, with 9 bases fitting TRBD2. V shed 0 bases, J shed 3 bases, and the junction held 3 bases outside the gene matches. CDR3 length equals 15 residues. Per germline, CDR1 MNHEY and CDR2 SVGAGI. The DNA of the CDR3 is TGTGCCAGCAGTTACTCGAAGACTAGCGGCTACGAGCAGTACGTC. As protein: CASSYSKTSGYEQYV.

J is TRBJ1-4 and V is TRBV6-5, with 8 bases aligning to TRBD1. The germline CDR1 and CDR2 sequences are MNHEY and SVGAGI. The CDR3 has 12 amino acids. V shed 7 bases and J 13 bases; nucleotides not matched to a gene: 8. The CDR3 is CASTPGQGVLFF. The CDR3 coding sequence is TGTGCCAGCACCCCCGGACAGGGAGTACTGTTTTTT.

This chain joins TRBV30 and TRBJ1-1; 8 bases align to TRBD1. Per germline, CDR1 GTSNPN and CDR2 SVGIG (reference sequence). The trim removed 8 bases at V and 4 bases at J, leaving 9 bases unmatched. This CDR3 is built from 13 residues. CDR3 residues: CAGNQGAVTEAFF. CDR3 bases: TGTGCCGGGAACCAGGGGGCGGTCACTGAAGCTTTCTTT.

The chain links TRBV15 to TRBJ2-5; possible D gene TRBD2, 5 bases. This CDR3 comprises 17 residues. Between the trimmed V and J ends, which lost 5 bases and 5 bases, there was a span of 24 bases. Germline CDR1 LNHNV, CDR2 YYDKDF (reference sequence). Here the CDR3 DNA reads TGTGCCACCAGCTCCCGTTCCTACACGGGGTTGGGCGAGACCCAGTACTTC. It yields the protein CATSSRSYTGLGETQYF.

V gene TRBV19 combines with J gene TRBJ1-5; the match to TRBD1 covers 7 bases. Per germline, CDR1 LNHDA and CDR2 SQIVND (reference sequence). Trimming cost V 5 bases and J 9 bases; bases outside gene matches: 10. The CDR3 covers 14 residues. CDR3: CASSSRQGRTPQHF. For the CDR3, the DNA is TGTGCCAGTAGTTCCAGACAGGGCCGCACGCCCCAGCATTTT.

This chain joins TRBV7-9 and TRBJ1-1, with TRBD1 matching over 10 bases. The V segment lost 7 bases and the J segment 9 bases; nucleotides outside the gene matches: 8. Germline V lookup: CDR1 SEHNR, CDR2 FQNEAQ (reference sequence). The CDR3 loop spans 13 amino acids. The CDR3 DNA is TGTGCCAGCATCAGACAGGGGGCCCGAAAAGCTTTCTTT. Amino acids: CASIRQGARKAFF.

A few counts support this clone. V and J are TRBV19 and TRBJ2-3, with D perhaps TRBD2 (6 bases). V shed 3 bases and J shed 4 bases, with 11 bases lying between them. The germline V gene encodes CDR1 LNHDA and CDR2 SQIVND (reference sequence). This CDR3 has 14 residues. DNA of the CDR3: TGTGCCAGTAGTATCGGCGGGGACGCAGATACGCAGTATTTT. This translates into CASSIGGDADTQYF.